This T cell receptor (beta chain) was documented in a study of blood T cell repertoires in COVID-19. Study-wide context: There were acute and convalescent COVID-19 samples, and they came from the United States, Italy and Spain. In each case, the material was cDNA or gDNA derived from T cells, B-cell-depleted T cells, or PBMCs.

As originally analysed: From reference gene primer amplification, estimates of nucleated cell counts were derived. Method: immunoSEQ multiplex PCR; TCRdb's copy keeps in-frame clones and lacks some. For V, J and clone size, that table is used; D and trimming come from the DNA. The table records tens of thousands of clones, roughly 91% of them present only once. Germline V lookup: CDR1 MNHEY, CDR2 SVGAGI. The CDR3 consists of 14 residues. The V gene lost 6 bases and the J gene lost 10 bases, with 16 bases spanning the gap. This rearrangement joins TRBV6-5 to TRBJ1-6, with TRBD1 as a possible D gene (6 bases). This receptor was obtained from a man aged 45 to 65 with COVID-19, enrolled during active disease. Source material: peripheral blood. For the CDR3, the DNA is TGTGCCAGCAGCTCTACAGGGTTTCAATCACCCCTCCACTTT. Translation: CASSSTGFQSPLHF.